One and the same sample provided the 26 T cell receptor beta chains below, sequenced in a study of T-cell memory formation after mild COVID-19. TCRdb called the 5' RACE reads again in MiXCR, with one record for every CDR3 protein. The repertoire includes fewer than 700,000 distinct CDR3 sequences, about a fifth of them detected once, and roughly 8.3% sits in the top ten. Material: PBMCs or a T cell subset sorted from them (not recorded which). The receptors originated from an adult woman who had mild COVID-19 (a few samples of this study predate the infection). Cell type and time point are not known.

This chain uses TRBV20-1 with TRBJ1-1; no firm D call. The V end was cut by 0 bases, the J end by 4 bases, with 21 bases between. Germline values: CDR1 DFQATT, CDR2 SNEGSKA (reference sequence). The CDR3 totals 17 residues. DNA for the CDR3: TGCAGTGCTAGAGATTTCCTCCGGCTAGGAGTGGTCACTGAAGCTTTCTTT. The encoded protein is CSARDFLRLGVVTEAFF.

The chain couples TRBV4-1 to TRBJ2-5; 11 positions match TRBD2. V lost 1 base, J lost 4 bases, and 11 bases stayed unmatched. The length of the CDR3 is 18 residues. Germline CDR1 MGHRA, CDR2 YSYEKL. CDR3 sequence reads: CASSQAFSGRVPSETQYF. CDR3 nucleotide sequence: TGCGCCAGCAGCCAAGCTTTTAGCGGGAGGGTCCCTTCAGAGACCCAGTACTTC.

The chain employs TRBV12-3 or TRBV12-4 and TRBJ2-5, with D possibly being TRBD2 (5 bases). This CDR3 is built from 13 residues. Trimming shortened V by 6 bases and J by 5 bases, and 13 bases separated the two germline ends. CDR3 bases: TGTGCCAGCAGCCCCCCCGCTAGCGAGACCCAGTACTTC. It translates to CASSPPASETQYF.

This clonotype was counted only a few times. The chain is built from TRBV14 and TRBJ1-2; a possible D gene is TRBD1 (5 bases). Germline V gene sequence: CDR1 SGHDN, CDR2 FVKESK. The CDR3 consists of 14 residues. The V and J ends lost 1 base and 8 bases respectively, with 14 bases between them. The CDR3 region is CASSQGNWDGGYTF. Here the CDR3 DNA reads TGTGCCAGCAGCCAAGGAAATTGGGACGGCGGCTACACCTTC.

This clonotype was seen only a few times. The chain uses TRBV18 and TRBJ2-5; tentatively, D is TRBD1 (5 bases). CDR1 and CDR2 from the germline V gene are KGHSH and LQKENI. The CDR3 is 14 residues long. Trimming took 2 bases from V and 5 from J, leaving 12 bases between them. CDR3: CASSPKGVGETQYF. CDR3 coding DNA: TGTGCCAGCTCACCAAAAGGGGTTGGGGAGACCCAGTACTTC.

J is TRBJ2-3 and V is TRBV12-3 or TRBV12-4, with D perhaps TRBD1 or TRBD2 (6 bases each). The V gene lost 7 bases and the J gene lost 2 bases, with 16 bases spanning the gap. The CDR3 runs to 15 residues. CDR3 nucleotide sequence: TGTGCCAGCAAACAACAGGGACTTCACACAGATACGCAGTATTTT. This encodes CASKQQGLHTDTQYF.

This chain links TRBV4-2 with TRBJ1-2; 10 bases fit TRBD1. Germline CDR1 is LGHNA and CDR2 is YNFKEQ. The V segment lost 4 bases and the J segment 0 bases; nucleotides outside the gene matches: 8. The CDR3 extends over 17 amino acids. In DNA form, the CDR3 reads TGTGCCAGCAGCCGCAGGACAGGGGGTGTTTCTAACTATGGCTACACCTTC. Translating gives CASSRRTGGVSNYGYTF.

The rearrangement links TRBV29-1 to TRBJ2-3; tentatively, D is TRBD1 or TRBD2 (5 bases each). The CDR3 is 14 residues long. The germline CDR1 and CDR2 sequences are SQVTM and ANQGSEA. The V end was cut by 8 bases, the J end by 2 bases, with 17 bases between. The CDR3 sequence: CSIVPGPVTDTQYF. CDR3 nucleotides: TGCAGCATAGTCCCGGGACCAGTCACAGATACGCAGTATTTT.

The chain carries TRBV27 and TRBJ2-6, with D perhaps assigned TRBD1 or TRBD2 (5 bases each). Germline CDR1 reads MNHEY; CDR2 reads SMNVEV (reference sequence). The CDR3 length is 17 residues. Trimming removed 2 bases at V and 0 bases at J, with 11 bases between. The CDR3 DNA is TGTGCCAGCAGTTTAATTCCAGGGAGCTCTGGGGCCAACGTCCTGACTTTC. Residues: CASSLIPGSSGANVLTF.

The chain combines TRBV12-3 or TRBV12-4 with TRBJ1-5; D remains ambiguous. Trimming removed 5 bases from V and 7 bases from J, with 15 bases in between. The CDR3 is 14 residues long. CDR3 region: CASSTGPYGQPQHF. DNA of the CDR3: TGTGCCAGCAGTACCGGGCCCTATGGCCAGCCCCAGCATTTT.

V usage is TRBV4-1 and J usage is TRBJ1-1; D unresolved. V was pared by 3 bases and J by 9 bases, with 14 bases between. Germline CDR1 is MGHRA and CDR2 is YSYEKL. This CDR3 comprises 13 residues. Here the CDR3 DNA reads TGCGCCAGCAGCCAGTCGGTTTTGAGACAAGCTTTCTTT. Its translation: CASSQSVLRQAFF.

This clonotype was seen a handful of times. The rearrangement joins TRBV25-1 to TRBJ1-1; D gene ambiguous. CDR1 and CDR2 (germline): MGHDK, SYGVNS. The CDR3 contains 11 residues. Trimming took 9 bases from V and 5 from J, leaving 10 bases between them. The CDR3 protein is CARKGGTEAFF. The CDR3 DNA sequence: TGTGCCAGGAAGGGTGGGACTGAAGCTTTCTTT.

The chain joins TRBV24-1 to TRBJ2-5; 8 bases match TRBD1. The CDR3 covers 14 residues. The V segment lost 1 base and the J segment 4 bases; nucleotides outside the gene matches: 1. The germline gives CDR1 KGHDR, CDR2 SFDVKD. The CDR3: CATSDFGTGETQYF. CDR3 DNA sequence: TGTGCCACCAGTGATTTTGGGACAGGAGAGACCCAGTACTTC.

The CDR3 protein is CASSLGLAGAHTGELFF. In DNA form, the CDR3 reads TGTGCCAGCAGCTTAGGGTTAGCGGGGGCCCACACCGGGGAGCTGTTTTTT. The chain is built from TRBV7-2 and TRBJ2-2; TRBD2 aligns across 9 bases. Germline V gene data show CDR1 as SGHTA and CDR2 as FQGNSA. The CDR3 length is 17 residues. V trimming: 1 base; J trimming: 3 bases; junction bases outside the gene matches: 6.

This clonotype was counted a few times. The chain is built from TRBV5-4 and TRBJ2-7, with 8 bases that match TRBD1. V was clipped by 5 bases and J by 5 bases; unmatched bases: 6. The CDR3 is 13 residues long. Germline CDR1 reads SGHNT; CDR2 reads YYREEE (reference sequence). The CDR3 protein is CASSKDRANEQYF. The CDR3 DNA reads TGTGCCAGCAGTAAGGACAGGGCGAACGAGCAGTACTTC.

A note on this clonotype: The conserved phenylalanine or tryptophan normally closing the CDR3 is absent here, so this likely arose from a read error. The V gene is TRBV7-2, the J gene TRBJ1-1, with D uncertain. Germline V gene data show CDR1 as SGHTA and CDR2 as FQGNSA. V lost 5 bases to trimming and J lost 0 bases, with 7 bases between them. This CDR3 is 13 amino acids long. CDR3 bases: TGTGCCAGCAGCCCCCAAATGAACACTGAAGCTTTCTTA. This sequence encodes CASSPQMNTEAFL.

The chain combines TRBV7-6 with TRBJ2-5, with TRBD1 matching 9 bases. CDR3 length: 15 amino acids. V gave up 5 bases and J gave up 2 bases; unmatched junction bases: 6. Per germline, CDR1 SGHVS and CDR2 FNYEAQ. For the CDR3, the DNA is TGTGCCAGCAGCCGAGGAGGGACAGGGCAAGAGACCCAGTACTTC. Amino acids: CASSRGGTGQETQYF.

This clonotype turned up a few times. As DNA, the CDR3 is TGTGCCAGCAGCCAAGATTGGGGGGCCAGGCAAGAGACCCAGTACTTC. Its protein is CASSQDWGARQETQYF. This chain links TRBV4-2 with TRBJ2-5; D may correspond to TRBD1 or TRBD2 (6 bases each). Trimming stripped 0 bases from V and 2 bases from J, with 13 bases between. The CDR3 is 16 residues long. CDR1 is LGHNA and CDR2 is YNFKEQ in the germline V gene.

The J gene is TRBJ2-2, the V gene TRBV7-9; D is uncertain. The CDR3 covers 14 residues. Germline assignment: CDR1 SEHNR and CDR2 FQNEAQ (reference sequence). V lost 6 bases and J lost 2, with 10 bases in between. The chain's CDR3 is CASSIWDNTGELFF. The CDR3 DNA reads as TGTGCCAGCAGTATTTGGGATAACACCGGGGAGCTGTTTTTT.

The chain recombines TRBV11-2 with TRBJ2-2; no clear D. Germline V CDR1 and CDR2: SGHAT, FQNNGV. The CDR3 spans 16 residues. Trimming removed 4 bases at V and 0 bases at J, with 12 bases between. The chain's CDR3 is CASSSNRAPNTGELFF. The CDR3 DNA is TGTGCCAGCAGCTCTAACCGTGCACCGAACACCGGGGAGCTGTTTTTT.

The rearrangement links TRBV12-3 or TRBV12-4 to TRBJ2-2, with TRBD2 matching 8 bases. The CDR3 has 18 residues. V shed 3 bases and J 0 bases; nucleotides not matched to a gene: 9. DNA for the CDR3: TGTGCCAGCAGTTTGCACGGGAGGGGTCTATCGAACACCGGGGAGCTGTTTTTT. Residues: CASSLHGRGLSNTGELFF.

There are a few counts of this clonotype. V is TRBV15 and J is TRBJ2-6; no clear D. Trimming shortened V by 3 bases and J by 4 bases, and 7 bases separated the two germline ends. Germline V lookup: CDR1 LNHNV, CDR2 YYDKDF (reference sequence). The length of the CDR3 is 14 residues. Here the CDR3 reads CATSRETGANVLTF. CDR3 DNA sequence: TGTGCCACCAGCAGGGAAACCGGGGCCAACGTCCTGACTTTC.

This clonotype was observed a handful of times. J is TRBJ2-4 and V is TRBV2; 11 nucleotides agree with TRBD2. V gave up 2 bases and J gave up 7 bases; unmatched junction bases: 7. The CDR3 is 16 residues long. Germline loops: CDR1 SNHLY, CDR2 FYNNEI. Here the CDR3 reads CASSERSGGARNIQYF. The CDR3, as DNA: TGTGCCAGCAGTGAACGTAGCGGGGGGGCTCGTAACATTCAGTACTTC.

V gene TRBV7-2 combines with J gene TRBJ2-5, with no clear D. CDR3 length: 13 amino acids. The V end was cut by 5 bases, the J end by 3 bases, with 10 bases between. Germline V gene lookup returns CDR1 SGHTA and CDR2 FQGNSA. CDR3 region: CASSRVSKETQYF. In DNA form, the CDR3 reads TGTGCCAGCAGCAGGGTTTCAAAAGAGACCCAGTACTTC.

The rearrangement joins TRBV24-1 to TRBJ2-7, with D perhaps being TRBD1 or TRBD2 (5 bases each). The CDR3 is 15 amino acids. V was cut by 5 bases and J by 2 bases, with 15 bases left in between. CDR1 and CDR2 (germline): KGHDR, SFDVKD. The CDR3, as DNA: TGTGCCACCAGTGGCACCGGGACCGCCGCCTACGAGCAGTACTTC. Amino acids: CATSGTGTAAYEQYF.

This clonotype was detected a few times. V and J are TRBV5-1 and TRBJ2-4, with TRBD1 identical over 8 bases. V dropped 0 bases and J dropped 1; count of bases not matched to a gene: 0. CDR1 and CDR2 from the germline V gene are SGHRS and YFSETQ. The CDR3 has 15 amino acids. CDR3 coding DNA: TGCGCCAGCAGCTTGGGACAGGGGGCCAAAAACATTCAGTACTTC. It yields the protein CASSLGQGAKNIQYF.